These 17 T cell receptor beta chains originate from one sample sequenced in a study of blood T cell repertoires in COVID-19. Sequenced by immunoSEQ multiplex PCR; TCRdb stores in-frame clones only, minus some. Found here are around 300,000 clones, 88% of them singletons; the top ten hold around 5%. Sequencing was done on a sample of PBMCs or T cells enriched from blood (not recorded which). The receptors were gathered from a man aged 25-45 years who had recovered from COVID-19.

This clone was seen a few times. The chain employs TRBV2 and TRBJ1-6; D may be TRBD1 (5 bases). Germline loops: CDR1 SNHLY, CDR2 FYNNEI. The CDR3 is 11 amino acids. Trimming took off 6 bases at V and 9 bases at J, with 6 bases between the two ends. The CDR3 DNA follows: TGTGCCAGCAGCAGGGTTTCACCCCTCCACTTT. Translating gives CASSRVSPLHF.

The genes are TRBV11-2 and TRBJ2-7; TRBD1 matches 9 bases. After removal of 1 base from V and 1 base from J, the junction contained 2 bases not matched to a gene. The V gene's germline CDR1 is SGHAT and CDR2 FQNNGV. The CDR3 covers 15 residues. The CDR3, as DNA: TGTGCCAGCAGCTTAGTGACAGGGGGATCCTACGAGCAGTACTTC. Translation gives CASSLVTGGSYEQYF. Full variable domain (remainder filled in from reference TRBV11-2 and TRBJ2-7): EAGVAQSPRYKIIEKRQSVAFWCNPISGHATLYWYQQILGQGPKLLIQFQNNGVVDDSQLPKDRFSAERLKGVDSTLKIQPAKLEDSAVYLCASSLVTGGSYEQYFGPGTRLTVT.

The chain links TRBV30 to TRBJ1-6, with a tentative D call TRBD1 (5 bases). V was cut by 2 bases and J by 0 bases, with 17 bases left in between. The CDR3 has 18 residues. Germline V gives CDR1 GTSNPN, CDR2 SVGIG (reference sequence). The CDR3 DNA sequence: TGTGCCTGGAGTCTTGGAGGGGCCATAAGCTCCTATAATTCACCCCTCCACTTT. Translation: CAWSLGGAISSYNSPLHF. The variable domain in full, completed from reference TRBV30 and TRBJ1-6, reads SQTIHQWPATLVQPVGSPLSLECTVEGTSNPNLYWYRQAAGRGLQLLFYSVGIGQISSEVPQNLSASRPQDRQFILSSKKLLLSDSGFYLCAWSLGGAISSYNSPLHFGNGTRLTVT.

The chain links TRBV5-5 to TRBJ1-2; D is possibly TRBD1 (5 bases). From germline, CDR1 is SGHKS and CDR2 YYEKEE (reference sequence). This CDR3 comprises 15 residues. The V end was cut by 4 bases, the J end by 0 bases, with 13 bases between. The CDR3 sequence is CASSPVGATNYGYTF. The CDR3, as DNA: TGTGCCAGCAGCCCAGTAGGGGCCACTAACTATGGCTACACCTTC.

This clone has just one count. Other DNA sequences of this sample code for an identical CDR3. The chain has TRBV10-2 and TRBJ1-1; D is unresolved. Germline CDR1 and CDR2: WSHSY and SAAADI. The CDR3 extends over 12 amino acids. Trimming removed 2 bases from V and 6 bases from J, with 7 bases in between. CDR3 nucleotides: TGCGCCAGCAGTGAGGGTCGGGCTGAAGCTTTCTTT. This codes for CASSEGRAEAFF.

The chain uses TRBV2 and TRBJ1-6; 9 bases map to TRBD1. The CDR3 contains 15 residues. V trimming: 3 bases; J trimming: 5 bases; junction bases outside the gene matches: 2. CDR1 is SNHLY and CDR2 is FYNNEI in the germline V gene. Here the CDR3 reads CASSEGQGDNSPLHF. The CDR3 DNA follows: TGTGCCAGCAGTGAGGGACAGGGAGATAATTCACCCCTCCACTTT.

J is TRBJ2-7 and V is TRBV5-6; 8 bases fit TRBD1. This CDR3 is 15 amino acids long. Germline V lookup: CDR1 SGHDT, CDR2 YYEEEE. The trim removed 3 bases at V and 8 bases at J, leaving 13 bases unmatched. For the CDR3, the DNA is TGTGCCAGCAGCTCCGGGACAGGCCTAGGGTTTAAGCAGTACTTC. This codes for CASSSGTGLGFKQYF.

The chain has TRBV9 and TRBJ1-5; weak D call: TRBD1 (5 bases). Deletions cut 2 bases from V and 0 bases from J, with 15 bases between. There are 17 residues in the CDR3. From germline, CDR1 is SGDLS and CDR2 YYNGEE. The CDR3 coding sequence is TGTGCCAGCAGCGTCGACCGCCAGGGAAGTAGCAATCAGCCCCAGCATTTT. Amino acids: CASSVDRQGSSNQPQHF.

The genes are TRBV3-1 (or the pseudogene TRBV3-2) and TRBJ2-3, with D perhaps TRBD1 (6 bases). Germline values: CDR1 LGHDT, CDR2 YNNKEL (reference sequence). The ends were cut back, 5 bases at V and 5 bases at J, with 14 bases in the middle. There are 14 residues in the CDR3. Here the CDR3 reads CASSSSTGKDTQYF. In nucleotides, the CDR3 is TGTGCCAGCAGCAGCAGTACAGGGAAAGATACGCAGTATTTT.

This clone came up once. The genes are TRBV5-1 and TRBJ2-7; 7 nucleotides agree with TRBD1. Trimming at V came to 4 bases and at J to 7 bases, leaving 8 bases not matched to a gene. The CDR3 is made up of 13 amino acids. Germline V CDR1 and CDR2: SGHRS, YFSETQ. The CDR3 protein is CASSPRTGLEQYF. The CDR3 DNA follows: TGCGCCAGCAGCCCAAGGACAGGACTGGAGCAGTACTTC.

The CDR3 is CASSLGQGNEQYF. The CDR3 DNA reads as TGCGCCAGCAGCTTGGGACAGGGTAACGAGCAGTACTTC. This chain joins TRBV5-1 and TRBJ2-7; 7 positions match TRBD1. Germline CDR1 is SGHRS and CDR2 is YFSETQ. Trimming cost V 0 bases and J 5 bases; bases outside gene matches: 2. CDR3 length: 13 residues.

The rearrangement uses TRBV11-1 and TRBJ2-7, with D possibly being TRBD1 (5 bases). Trimming removed 4 bases at V and 4 bases at J, with 11 bases between. CDR1 and CDR2 from the germline V gene are SGHAT and FQDESV (reference sequence). The CDR3 sequence is 13 residues long. The CDR3 DNA is TGTGCCAGCAGCTCCGACAGTTTTTACGAGCAGTACTTC. Its protein product is CASSSDSFYEQYF.

The V and J genes are TRBV9 and TRBJ1-4, with D maybe TRBD1 (6 bases). Germline CDR1 reads SGDLS; CDR2 reads YYNGEE. The CDR3 loop spans 16 amino acids. Trimming left V 4 bases short and J 7 bases short, with 20 bases between. CDR3 sequence: CASSPDEGRGSEKLFF. The CDR3 DNA follows: TGTGCCAGCAGCCCAGACGAGGGGAGGGGGAGTGAAAAACTGTTTTTT.

This clone came up once. V is TRBV5-5 and J is TRBJ1-4; 7 bases agree with TRBD1. V gave up 4 bases and J gave up 10 bases; unmatched junction bases: 10. Per germline, CDR1 SGHKS and CDR2 YYEKEE (reference sequence). The CDR3 runs 14 residues. CDR3 amino acids: CASSTLQGPRKLFF. CDR3 sequence (DNA): TGTGCCAGCAGCACACTACAGGGGCCCCGAAAACTGTTTTTT.

The rearrangement links TRBV5-6 to TRBJ2-6; D ambiguous. The CDR3 totals 14 residues. Germline loops: CDR1 SGHDT, CDR2 YYEEEE. Trimming took 4 bases from V and 4 from J, leaving 9 bases between them. In nucleotides, the CDR3 is TGTGCCAGCAGCCCGATGACAGGGGCCAACGTCCTGACTTTC. It yields the protein CASSPMTGANVLTF.

V and J are TRBV6-5 and TRBJ1-5; D possibly corresponds to TRBD1 (5 bases). Germline CDR1 MNHEY, CDR2 SVGAGI. V lost 7 bases, J lost 3 bases, and 16 bases lay in between. The CDR3 spans 15 residues. The CDR3, as DNA: TGTGCCAGCACCGGGGGGGGTGCGGACAATCAGCCCCAGCATTTT. Residues: CASTGGGADNQPQHF.

The chain couples TRBV11-1 to TRBJ2-5; D is perhaps TRBD1 (6 bases). V gave up 7 bases and J gave up 0 bases, with 9 bases separating them. Germline V gene data show CDR1 as SGHAT and CDR2 as FQDESV (reference sequence). This CDR3 is 13 amino acids long. DNA of the CDR3: TGTGCCAGCACCCGGGACAACCAAGAGACCCAGTACTTC. The encoded protein is CASTRDNQETQYF. Drawing the rest from reference TRBV11-1 and TRBJ2-5, the complete variable domain is EAEVAQSPRYKITEKSQAVAFWCDPISGHATLYWYRQILGQGPELLVQFQDESVVDDSQLPKDRFSAERLKGVDSTLKIQPAELGDSAMYLCASTRDNQETQYFGPGTRLLVL.